This TCR beta chain was documented in a study of shared clonotypes between healthy human individuals (dated by TCRdb to between 2020 and 2021). About the study as a whole: A couple of women and three men aged 18 to 49 years were included in the cohort. For each donor, CD4 naive and CD4 memory were each given three plates, CD8 naive was given two plates, and CD8 memory was given one plate. Each donor's leukapheresis produced roughly between about 0.9 and 9.5 billion PBMCs. The study deeply sequenced blood TCR repertoires of about 5 healthy adults to estimate repertoire size and the extent of clonotype sharing between individuals. To increase sequencing depth and limit assay-specific biases, TCR repertoire library preparation and sequencing were carried out by different laboratories using diverse techniques. On the study overall, not on this receptor specifically: Incomplete sequencing was indicated by rarefaction of sorted-subset datasets, despite the large sequencing depth. About 5% of naive CD4, around 3.6% of naive CD8, about 2.4% of memory CD4, and 0.35% to 0.4% of memory CD8 clonotypes were shared across four donors. Sampling was restricted to blood, and TCR repertoires in tissues likely differ from the TCR repertoires found in blood. Because the study included only a small number of donors, the genetic and exposure-history diversity represented was limited. Naive subsets generally had larger estimated clonotype richness than memory subsets did. Based on pairwise subsampling, the degree of clonotype sharing among donors was expected to be affected by sequencing depth. Compared with non-shared clonotypes, the clonotypes found in all four sorted-subset donors had higher generation probabilities.

The CDR3 contains 13 residues, cysteine and phenylalanine counted. Only the CDR3 part of the read is kept: 39 bases, read in frame from the first base. The germline V gene sets CDR1 to SQVTM and CDR2 to ANQGSEA. V gives up 7 bases and J gives up 1 base, and the segment between their germline ends measures 13 bases. Donors were healthy HIV-negative adults with no recently reported acute infections or vaccinations. Every donor was a Caucasian adult residing in Nashville, Tennessee, USA. CD4+ T cells were enriched through magnetic negative selection, after which naive cells were positively selected on CD45RA and the remaining negative fraction served as the memory subset. Blood was obtained by leukapheresis, after which PBMCs were separated by Ficoll-Histopaque density gradient centrifugation and cryopreserved in liquid nitrogen vapor phase. Analytical flow cytometry was used to check the purity and quantity of each magnetically sorted T cell population. From each sorted fraction, genomic DNA was isolated and quantified by UV absorbance on a Nanodrop 2000c.

Concerning this clone: Its antigen remains unidentified. The sample holds no much larger clone one base away, and base qualities are not on file.

Using the deep immunoSEQ assay, TCR CDR3 regions were amplified from genomic DNA by multiplex PCR. Extracted genomic DNA from each cell subset was spread evenly across all wells of several immunoSEQ 96-well plates, with each plate serving as a replicate. For sorted subsets, each replicate PCR was loaded with roughly 200 ng genomic DNA, equivalent to about 30,000 T cell genomes. The purified libraries were quantified using a Qubit 3.0 fluorometer, sized with a Bioanalyzer 2100, and then quantified again using the KAPA Library Quantification kit. Every immunoSEQ 96-well plate was sequenced on a dedicated single-read 150-cycle Illumina NextSeq 550 flow cell. As for the original processing: Because only junctional sequences without quality scores were contained in the immunoSEQ output, filtering matching that applied to full-length reads could not be performed. To assign V/J genes and CDR3, sequences were annotated against IMGT germline references using PyIR, a Python wrapper for IgBLAST v1.9. Reads with weak V/J assignments (E-value above 1e-6), missing CDR3, stop codons, out-of-frame junctions, or ambiguous translated residues were removed. V3J clonotypes were defined by identical inferred V gene, J gene, and CDR3 amino acid sequence. To compute the percentage overlap between repertoires, the number of shared unique clonotypes was divided by the size of the smaller repertoire. RTK rarefaction, the Chao1 estimator, and Recon v2.1 estimates of unobserved clonotypes were used to assess repertoire richness. Generation probabilities were computed with OLGA for all TCRbeta clonotypes obtained by the gDNA method from four donors. This is the immuneACCESS table as TCRdb keeps it, with only in-frame sequences that have V and J called. A part of the clones is gone; compared with another copy, unresolved V genes explain less than half, and the rest is unexplained. For V, J and clone size, that table is used; D and trimming come from the DNA. The sample has about 2.4 million clones on record, 93% of them singletons. The biggest ten clones account for 0.36% of the sample.

The sequence links TRBV29-1 to TRBJ2-5; the D region possibly corresponds to TRBD1 (6 bases align). The clonotype was recovered from a man between 18 and 35 years old in good health. Some clones in this sample may be carry-over from other donors' samples. The sequenced material came from naive CD4+ T cells from PBMCs. Sample cell subset or site, as interpreted from the label and publication: CD45RA+ positively selected. The DNA sequence reads TGCAGCGCGAGACAGGTTATCCAAGAGACCCAGTACTTC. It specifies CSARQVIQETQYF. Extended through the reference TRBV29-1 and TRBJ2-5 proteins, this CDR3 yields the full variable domain: SAVISQKPSRDICQRGTSLTIQCQVDSQVTMMFWYRQQPGQSLTLIATANQGSEATYESGFVIDKFPISRPNLTFSTLTVSNMSPEDSSIYLCSARQVIQETQYFGPGTRLLVL.